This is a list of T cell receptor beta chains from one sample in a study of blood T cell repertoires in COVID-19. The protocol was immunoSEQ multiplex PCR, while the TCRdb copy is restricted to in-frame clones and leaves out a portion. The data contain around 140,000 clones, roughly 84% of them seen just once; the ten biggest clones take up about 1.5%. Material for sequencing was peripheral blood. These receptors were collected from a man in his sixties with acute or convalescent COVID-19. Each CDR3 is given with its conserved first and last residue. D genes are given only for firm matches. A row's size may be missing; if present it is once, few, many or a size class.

CDR3 DNA: TGTGCCAGCAGCTTGGGACTGGCGGATGAGCAGTTCTTC; CDR3 protein: CASSLGLADEQFF; D gene: .; J gene: TRBJ2-1; clone size: .; V gene: TRBV5-4
CDR3 DNA: TGTGCCAGCAGCCCCCGACTAGAGGCCTACGAGCAGTACTTC; CDR3 protein: CASSPRLEAYEQYF; D gene: .; J gene: TRBJ2-7; clone size: .; V gene: TRBV9
CDR3 DNA: TGCGCCAGCAGCCCCACAGGGGGCCACAATGAGCAGTTCTTC; CDR3 protein: CASSPTGGHNEQFF; D gene: TRBD1; J gene: TRBJ2-1; clone size: .; V gene: TRBV5-1
CDR3 DNA: TGTGCCAGTAGTATCACCTCCCAAGGGGGCCATGGCTACACCTTC; CDR3 protein: CASSITSQGGHGYTF; D gene: TRBD1; J gene: TRBJ1-2; clone size: .; V gene: TRBV19
CDR3 DNA: TGTGCCAGCAGTGAATCACCAGGGGGCTACTCACCCCTCCACTTT; CDR3 protein: CASSESPGGYSPLHF; D gene: TRBD1; J gene: TRBJ1-6; clone size: .; V gene: TRBV6-1
CDR3 DNA: TGTGCCAGCAGCTTAGTGGCGGGAGCGTACAATGAGCAGTTCTTC; CDR3 protein: CASSLVAGAYNEQFF; D gene: TRBD2; J gene: TRBJ2-1; clone size: .; V gene: TRBV7-8
CDR3 DNA: TGCGCCAGCAGCTTGGTAGGGGTGAACACTGAAGCTTTCTTT; CDR3 protein: CASSLVGVNTEAFF; D gene: .; J gene: TRBJ1-1; clone size: .; V gene: TRBV5-1
CDR3 DNA: TGTGCCAGCAGCATGGGGAGAAACTATGGCTACACCTTC; CDR3 protein: CASSMGRNYGYTF; D gene: .; J gene: TRBJ1-2; clone size: .; V gene: TRBV27
CDR3 DNA: TGCGCCAGCAGCTACCGGGACAGCAACACCGGGGAGCTGTTTTTT; CDR3 protein: CASSYRDSNTGELFF; D gene: TRBD1; J gene: TRBJ2-2; clone size: .; V gene: TRBV5-1
CDR3 DNA: TGCGCCAGCAGCTTGGGACCGGCAGGGGGTTCCTACGAGCAGTACTTC; CDR3 protein: CASSLGPAGGSYEQYF; D gene: TRBD1; J gene: TRBJ2-7; clone size: once; V gene: TRBV5-1
CDR3 DNA: TGTGCCAGCACCGGGGACAGGGTATGGGTTTGGGGCGCGTCCGCTGAAGCTTTCTTT; CDR3 protein: CASTGDRVWVWGASAEAFF; D gene: TRBD1; J gene: TRBJ1-1; clone size: .; V gene: TRBV5-6
CDR3 DNA: TGCAGCGTTGGACAGGGGGCCAACGAGCAGTACTTC; CDR3 protein: CSVGQGANEQYF; D gene: TRBD1; J gene: TRBJ2-7; clone size: .; V gene: TRBV29-1
CDR3 DNA: TGTGCCAGCAGTCGAACACCGGGACTAGCGGGACGGGTCGGGGAGCTGTTTTTT; CDR3 protein: CASSRTPGLAGRVGELFF; D gene: TRBD2; J gene: TRBJ2-2; clone size: .; V gene: TRBV3-1/TRBV3-2
CDR3 DNA: TGTGCCAGCAGCTACAGGGGAAGCACAGATACGCAGTATTTT; CDR3 protein: CASSYRGSTDTQYF; D gene: TRBD1; J gene: TRBJ2-3; clone size: .; V gene: TRBV7-6
CDR3 DNA: TGTGCCAGCAGCTTAGGAGCTCGTGAGGAAGCTTTCTTT; CDR3 protein: CASSLGAREEAFF; D gene: .; J gene: TRBJ1-1; clone size: .; V gene: TRBV7-9
CDR3 DNA: TGTGCCAGCAGTTTCCGGTGGGACAGCTCGAATAATTCACCCCTCCACTTT; CDR3 protein: CASSFRWDSSNNSPLHF; D gene: TRBD1; J gene: TRBJ1-6; clone size: .; V gene: TRBV27
CDR3 DNA: TGTGCCAGCAGACCCCGGACTAGCGGGTGGGCGAACCCCTCCTACAATGAGCAGTTCTTC; CDR3 protein: CASRPRTSGWANPSYNEQFF; D gene: TRBD2; J gene: TRBJ2-1; clone size: .; V gene: TRBV27
CDR3 DNA: TGTGCCAGCAGCTTAGCGACAGGGGCCGATACGCAGTATTTT; CDR3 protein: CASSLATGADTQYF; D gene: TRBD1; J gene: TRBJ2-3; clone size: .; V gene: TRBV7-3
CDR3 DNA: TGTGCCAGCAGCGTAGCCCCTAGCGGGGTCCTCACAGATACGCAGTATTTT; CDR3 protein: CASSVAPSGVLTDTQYF; D gene: TRBD2; J gene: TRBJ2-3; clone size: few; V gene: TRBV9
CDR3 DNA: TGTGCCAGCAGTCGGCTAGCGGGAGGGGATGGCTACGAGCAGTACTTC; CDR3 protein: CASSRLAGGDGYEQYF; D gene: TRBD2; J gene: TRBJ2-7; clone size: .; V gene: TRBV9
CDR3 DNA: TGTGCCAGCAGCTTACGCGGGAGTTCCTACAATGAGCAGTTCTTC; CDR3 protein: CASSLRGSSYNEQFF; D gene: TRBD2; J gene: TRBJ2-1; clone size: .; V gene: TRBV7-9
CDR3 DNA: TGTGCCAGCAGTTTAAAATTGGGAGATGGCTACACCTTC; CDR3 protein: CASSLKLGDGYTF; D gene: .; J gene: TRBJ1-2; clone size: .; V gene: TRBV12-3/TRBV12-4
CDR3 DNA: TGCGCCAGCAGACTACAGGACACCGGGGAGCTGTTTTTT; CDR3 protein: CASRLQDTGELFF; D gene: .; J gene: TRBJ2-2; clone size: few; V gene: TRBV5-1
CDR3 DNA: TGTGCCAGCAGCCTTAAGGGGCTATACGAGCAGTACTTC; CDR3 protein: CASSLKGLYEQYF; D gene: .; J gene: TRBJ2-7; clone size: .; V gene: TRBV3-1/TRBV3-2
CDR3 DNA: TGTGCCAGCAGCGTAGAAGCGCCTAACACCGGGGAGCTGTTTTTT; CDR3 protein: CASSVEAPNTGELFF; D gene: .; J gene: TRBJ2-2; clone size: .; V gene: TRBV9
CDR3 DNA: TGTGCCAATTACATCCGTTACAGATTGAACACTGAAGCTTTCTTT; CDR3 protein: CANYIRYRLNTEAFF; D gene: .; J gene: TRBJ1-1; clone size: .; V gene: TRBV11-1
CDR3 DNA: TGTGCCAGTAGTACAAGACAGGACTATGGCTACACCTTC; CDR3 protein: CASSTRQDYGYTF; D gene: .; J gene: TRBJ1-2; clone size: .; V gene: TRBV19
CDR3 DNA: TGCAGTGCTAGTAGGGAGAATACGCAGTATTTT; CDR3 protein: CSASRENTQYF; D gene: .; J gene: TRBJ2-3; clone size: .; V gene: TRBV20-1
CDR3 DNA: TGTGCCAGCAGCTTGGGGGCAGGTCCTAGCGGTGGCTACACCTTC; CDR3 protein: CASSLGAGPSGGYTF; D gene: .; J gene: TRBJ1-2; clone size: few; V gene: TRBV5-4
CDR3 DNA: TGTGCCAGCAGCCAAGCGACTAGCGGGAGTGGGGTTTATACGCAGTATTTT; CDR3 protein: CASSQATSGSGVYTQYF; D gene: TRBD2; J gene: TRBJ2-3; clone size: .; V gene: TRBV4-2
CDR3 DNA: TGTGCCAGCAGTGACCCCCGGAGGAACACTGAAGCTTTCTTT; CDR3 protein: CASSDPRRNTEAFF; D gene: .; J gene: TRBJ1-1; clone size: .; V gene: TRBV6-1
CDR3 DNA: TGCGCCAGCAGCGTCCGGACTAGCGGGTTCCCAACAGATACGCAGTATTTT; CDR3 protein: CASSVRTSGFPTDTQYF; D gene: TRBD2; J gene: TRBJ2-3; clone size: .; V gene: TRBV5-1
CDR3 DNA: TGTGCCAGCAGCCGGGGAGATCAGCCCCAGCATTTT; CDR3 protein: CASSRGDQPQHF; D gene: .; J gene: TRBJ1-5; clone size: few; V gene: TRBV3-1/TRBV3-2
CDR3 DNA: TGCGCCAGCAGCTTGCCGGGACAGTACTACGAGCAGTACTTC; CDR3 protein: CASSLPGQYYEQYF; D gene: TRBD1; J gene: TRBJ2-7; clone size: .; V gene: TRBV5-1
CDR3 DNA: TGTGCCAGCAGTTTTTGGGACAGGGATTCCTATGGCTACACCTTC; CDR3 protein: CASSFWDRDSYGYTF; D gene: TRBD1; J gene: TRBJ1-2; clone size: .; V gene: TRBV28
CDR3 DNA: TGTGCCAGCAGCGTAGGAGTCGGCTCCTACGAGCAGTACTTC; CDR3 protein: CASSVGVGSYEQYF; D gene: .; J gene: TRBJ2-7; clone size: few; V gene: TRBV9
CDR3 DNA: TGTGCCAGCAGCGTCGTACAGGGGAATGGCTACACCTTC; CDR3 protein: CASSVVQGNGYTF; D gene: TRBD1; J gene: TRBJ1-2; clone size: .; V gene: TRBV9
CDR3 DNA: TGCAGCGTTGAAGATCTGACTAGCGGGAGGTACGAGCAGTACTTC; CDR3 protein: CSVEDLTSGRYEQYF; D gene: TRBD2; J gene: TRBJ2-7; clone size: .; V gene: TRBV29-1
CDR3 DNA: TGTGCCAGCAGCGGGCGGGAGTCTTACTCCTACGAGCAGTACTTC; CDR3 protein: CASSGRESYSYEQYF; D gene: TRBD2; J gene: TRBJ2-7; clone size: .; V gene: TRBV7-9
CDR3 DNA: TGCGCCAGCAGCTACCTAGGAGGGTCTTCTGGGGCCAACGTCCTGACTTTC; CDR3 protein: CASSYLGGSSGANVLTF; D gene: .; J gene: TRBJ2-6; clone size: once; V gene: TRBV5-1
CDR3 DNA: TGTGCCAGTAGTAACCCCGGGAGAGTGGGCTCTGGAAACACCATATATTTT; CDR3 protein: CASSNPGRVGSGNTIYF; D gene: .; J gene: TRBJ1-3; clone size: .; V gene: TRBV19
CDR3 DNA: TGTGCCAGCAGCTTAACGGCGGCCGGGACTAGCGGGGGAGGGGTGGATACGCAGTATTTT; CDR3 protein: CASSLTAAGTSGGGVDTQYF; D gene: TRBD2; J gene: TRBJ2-3; clone size: .; V gene: TRBV7-3
CDR3 DNA: TGTGCCAGCAGCTTGGGACTAAACACCGGGGAGCTGTTTTTT; CDR3 protein: CASSLGLNTGELFF; D gene: .; J gene: TRBJ2-2; clone size: .; V gene: TRBV5-6
CDR3 DNA: TGCAGCGTTGAAGCGCACAGGGGAACGAACACTGAAGCTTTCTTT; CDR3 protein: CSVEAHRGTNTEAFF; D gene: TRBD1; J gene: TRBJ1-1; clone size: .; V gene: TRBV29-1
CDR3 DNA: TGTGCCTGGGGCGGGACAGGGGACGAAAAACTGTTTTTT; CDR3 protein: CAWGGTGDEKLFF; D gene: TRBD1; J gene: TRBJ1-4; clone size: .; V gene: TRBV30
CDR3 DNA: TGTGCCAGCAGTGACCCCGGACAGGATAGCAATCAGCCCCAGCATTTT; CDR3 protein: CASSDPGQDSNQPQHF; D gene: TRBD1; J gene: TRBJ1-5; clone size: .; V gene: TRBV6-1
CDR3 DNA: TGTGCCAGCTCAATAGAAGCCACCACCGGGACAGGTTTCTACGAGCAGTACTTC; CDR3 protein: CASSIEATTGTGFYEQYF; D gene: TRBD1; J gene: TRBJ2-7; clone size: .; V gene: TRBV18
CDR3 DNA: TGTGCCAGCATTCCCGGGATGCGCACAGATACGCAGTATTTT; CDR3 protein: CASIPGMRTDTQYF; D gene: .; J gene: TRBJ2-3; clone size: few; V gene: TRBV7-9
CDR3 DNA: TGTGCCAGCAGTACCCCGGGACAGCTATATGGCTACACCTTC; CDR3 protein: CASSTPGQLYGYTF; D gene: TRBD1; J gene: TRBJ1-2; clone size: .; V gene: TRBV6-5
CDR3 DNA: TGTGCCAGCAGCTTTGGGGCCTTTAGCAATCAGCCCCAGCATTTT; CDR3 protein: CASSFGAFSNQPQHF; D gene: .; J gene: TRBJ1-5; clone size: .; V gene: TRBV7-3
CDR3 DNA: TGCGCCAGCACGGCAGGGGGTCCCTCCTACGAGCAGTACTTC; CDR3 protein: CASTAGGPSYEQYF; D gene: TRBD1; J gene: TRBJ2-7; clone size: .; V gene: TRBV5-1
CDR3 DNA: TGTGCCAGCAGACGTGGGAGGTTGGATGAGCAGTTCTTC; CDR3 protein: CASRRGRLDEQFF; D gene: .; J gene: TRBJ2-1; clone size: .; V gene: TRBV12-3/TRBV12-4
CDR3 DNA: TGCGCCAGCAGCTTGGATGGGGCCACGTACACCGGGGAGCTGTTTTTT; CDR3 protein: CASSLDGATYTGELFF; D gene: .; J gene: TRBJ2-2; clone size: .; V gene: TRBV5-1
CDR3 DNA: TGTGCCGTAAAGGTGGACAGTCCTAACTATGGCTACACCTTC; CDR3 protein: CAVKVDSPNYGYTF; D gene: .; J gene: TRBJ1-2; clone size: .; V gene: TRBV6-5
CDR3 DNA: TGTGCCAGCAGCCATGGGACAGGGGGAAGCTATGGCTACACCTTC; CDR3 protein: CASSHGTGGSYGYTF; D gene: TRBD1; J gene: TRBJ1-2; clone size: .; V gene: TRBV7-9